These 13 T cell receptor beta chains were sequenced from one sample in a study of Graves' ophthalmopathy and Graves' hyperthyroidism. RNA served as the template for amplifying TCR beta CDR3 regions. First-round RT-PCR relied on HTBI primers, and a second-round multiplex PCR came next. TCRdb redid the calling of the multiplex PCR reads with MiXCR, one entry per CDR3 protein. The data show roughly 350,000 distinct CDR3 sequences, approximately 17% seen once. The material sequenced was peripheral blood. The receptor source for this set is an adult woman with stable Graves' hyperthyroidism.

This clonotype was observed a handful of times. The chain joins TRBV9 to TRBJ2-7; weak D call: TRBD2 (6 bases). V was pared by 3 bases and J by 4 bases, with 14 bases between. CDR3 size: 14 residues. Germline-derived CDR1 and CDR2 are SGDLS and YYNGEE. CDR3 protein: CASSASGDRYEQYF. CDR3 nucleotide sequence: TGTGCCAGCAGCGCATCGGGAGACCGATACGAGCAGTACTTC.

The chain is built from TRBV29-1 and TRBJ1-5; D call uncertain. This CDR3 has 14 residues. CDR1 SQVTM and CDR2 ANQGSEA come from the germline V gene. V gave up 5 bases and J gave up 7 bases, with 18 bases separating them. Here the CDR3 reads CSVKVPGGEQPQHF. In DNA form, the CDR3 reads TGCAGCGTTAAGGTCCCGGGTGGAGAGCAGCCCCAGCATTTT.

In its sample, this clonotype was seen many times. The gene calls are TRBV28 and TRBJ1-1; unclear D gene. With 4 bases removed from V and 11 bases from J, the gap between germline ends came to 20 bases. Germline assignment: CDR1 MDHEN and CDR2 SYDVKM. The CDR3 loop spans 14 amino acids. CDR3 in amino acids: CASSSQWRPLGAFF. In nucleotides, the CDR3 is TGTGCCAGCAGTTCACAATGGAGACCGTTGGGGGCTTTCTTT.

The sample holds a few counts of this clonotype. J is TRBJ1-2 and V is TRBV7-9; 9 bases fit TRBD1. V lost 5 bases and J lost 8; bases outside the gene matches: 6. There are 13 residues in the CDR3. CDR1 is SEHNR and CDR2 is FQNEAQ in the germline V gene (reference sequence). The CDR3 loop is CASSVQGARGYTF. The CDR3 DNA reads as TGTGCCAGCAGCGTACAGGGGGCTAGGGGCTACACCTTC.

This clonotype was seen ten or more times. The DNA of the CDR3 is TGTGCCAGCTCACCACGCGGGGACAGTCCTGAAGCTTTCTTT. Translated: CASSPRGDSPEAFF. This rearrangement joins TRBV18 to TRBJ1-1, with 7 bases matching TRBD1. CDR3 length equals 14 residues. Germline CDR1 and CDR2: KGHSH and LQKENI. The J segment lost 6 bases and the V segment lost 1 base, leaving 5 bases of the junction unmatched.

This clonotype showed up just a few times. The rearrangement links TRBV4-1 to TRBJ2-2, with 8 bases aligning to TRBD1. V shed 2 bases and J 1 base; nucleotides not matched to a gene: 6. The CDR3 sequence is 17 residues long. Germline V gene data show CDR1 as MGHRA and CDR2 as YSYEKL. CDR3 amino acids: CASSQNPGTGNTGELFF. Here the CDR3 DNA reads TGCGCCAGCAGCCAAAACCCAGGGACAGGGAACACCGGGGAGCTGTTTTTT.

This clonotype was recorded many times. Written as DNA, the CDR3 is TGTGCCAGCAGTTTCTTCTTGAATAGTTACACCTTC. It encodes CASSFFLNSYTF. This rearrangement joins TRBV12-3 or TRBV12-4 to TRBJ1-2, with D hard to call. The CDR3 consists of 12 residues. The ends were cut back, 3 bases at V and 11 bases at J, with 13 bases in the middle.

The rearrangement links TRBV10-1 to TRBJ2-5, with TRBD1 as a possible D gene (6 bases). The CDR3 contains 14 residues. V was shortened by 3 bases and J by 5 bases, with 13 bases between the two germline ends. Germline V CDR1 and CDR2: WNHNN, SYGVQD (reference sequence). The CDR3 reads CASSDRRGTETQYF. In DNA form, the CDR3 reads TGCGCCAGCAGTGACCGCAGGGGTACGGAGACCCAGTACTTC.

The chain recombines TRBV9 with TRBJ2-2, with a possible D match to TRBD1 (6 bases). Trimming cost V 0 bases and J 3 bases, with 9 bases left between them. There are 15 residues in the CDR3. Per the germline V gene, CDR1 is SGDLS and CDR2 is YYNGEE. The CDR3 spells CASSVGGGHTGELFF. As DNA, the CDR3 is TGTGCCAGCAGCGTAGGAGGGGGACACACCGGGGAGCTGTTTTTT.

The sample holds many counts of this clonotype. The CDR3 DNA reads as TGTGCCAGCAGTTTATGGGACAGGGGGCCTAACGAGCAGTACTTC. It yields the protein CASSLWDRGPNEQYF. The genes are TRBV12-3 or TRBV12-4 and TRBJ2-7, with TRBD1 identical over 12 bases. The CDR3 runs 15 residues. With V trimmed by 2 bases and J by 5 bases, 4 bases remained unmatched.

V is TRBV20-1 and J is TRBJ2-5; 10 bases match TRBD2. CDR3 length equals 14 residues. CDR1 and CDR2 from the germline V gene are DFQATT and SNEGSKA (reference sequence). J lost 4 bases, V lost 5 bases, and 7 bases had no gene match. The CDR3 region is CSAPASGSGETQYF. The CDR3 coding sequence is TGCAGTGCTCCGGCTAGCGGGAGCGGAGAGACCCAGTACTTC.

The table lists this clonotype with many counts. V gene TRBV30 combines with J gene TRBJ1-2; 8 bases are shared with TRBD1. Germline trimming cut 7 bases from V and 4 bases from J; bases unmatched to any gene: 5. Germline V gene sequence: CDR1 GTSNPN, CDR2 SVGIG (reference sequence). The CDR3 has 12 residues. Written as DNA, the CDR3 is TGTGCCTCGGACAGGGACGGCTATGGCTACACCTTC. Protein product: CASDRDGYGYTF.

This clonotype was counted ten times or more. The V call is TRBV2, the J call TRBJ1-6; TRBD1 aligns across 10 bases. J gave up 13 bases and V 8 bases, and 11 bases lay outside the gene matches. The length of the CDR3 is 14 residues. CDR1 is SNHLY and CDR2 is FYNNEI in the germline V gene. The CDR3 coding sequence is TGTGCCAGCTCAGGGGACAGGGGAGAAGAGCCCCTCCACTTT. This gives the protein CASSGDRGEEPLHF.